This paragraph reports one T cell receptor (beta chain). Its antigen is unknown. After stimulus-free culture, autoproliferating CFSE-dim and non-proliferating CFSE-high T cells were sequenced separately. Pooled replicate wells came from approximately 51 million CFSE-labeled PBMCs cultured 7 days without stimulus. PBMCs were labeled with 0.5 uM CFSE and cultured without exogenous stimuli. Clones were sequenced by immunoSEQ multiplex PCR, and TCRdb holds only the in-frame ones, with some missing. The data contain around 50,000 clones, about 80% of them singletons. The sample originates from a study of memory B cells and T cells in multiple sclerosis. Germline CDR1 and CDR2: SEHNR and FQNEAQ (reference sequence). The CDR3 has 15 amino acids. V lost 3 bases and J 0 bases, leaving 9 bases between the germline ends. Broader study findings: Normalization was needed because clone-set size differences affected shared clonotype counts.

Sequenced sample: PBMCs from blood kept in culture. The V gene is TRBV7-9, the J gene TRBJ1-3; TRBD1 might be the D (5 bases). This sequence was found in a human donor with multiple sclerosis. CDR3 protein: CASSFGHLSGNTIYF. DNA of the CDR3: TGTGCCAGCAGCTTTGGACATCTCTCTGGAAACACCATATATTTT.